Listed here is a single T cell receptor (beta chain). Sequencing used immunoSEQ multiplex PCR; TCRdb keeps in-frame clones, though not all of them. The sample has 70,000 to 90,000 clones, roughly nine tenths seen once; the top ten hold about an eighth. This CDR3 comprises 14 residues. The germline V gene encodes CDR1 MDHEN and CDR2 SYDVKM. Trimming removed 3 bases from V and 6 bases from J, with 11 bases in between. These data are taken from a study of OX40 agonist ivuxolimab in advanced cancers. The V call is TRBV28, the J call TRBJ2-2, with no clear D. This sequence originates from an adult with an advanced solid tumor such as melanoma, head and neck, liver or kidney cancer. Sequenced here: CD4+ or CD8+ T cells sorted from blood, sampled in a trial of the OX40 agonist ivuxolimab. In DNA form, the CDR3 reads TGTGCCAGCAGTTTGTTAATCTTGGCCGGGGAGCTGTTTTTT. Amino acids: CASSLLILAGELFF.